This passage covers 27 T cell receptor beta chains from one sample sequenced in a study of PD-1 blockade in classical Hodgkin lymphoma. Each patient experienced a relapse that followed autologous stem cell transplantation, and brentuximab vedotin exposure varied. The assay was immunoSEQ multiplex PCR, and TCRdb's table has in-frame clones only and misses some. This sample carries 110,000 or so clones, 89% of them seen once, and the ten largest clones take roughly 21%. The sample consisted of peripheral blood mononuclear cells (PBMCs), taken before the second cycle of nivolumab. The receptors were sampled from a human donor with classical Hodgkin lymphoma.

The V and J genes are TRBV7-9 and TRBJ1-5; possibly TRBD1 for D (6 bases). The CDR3 runs to 15 residues. CDR1 and CDR2 (germline): SEHNR, FQNEAQ (reference sequence). V lost 0 bases, J lost 5 bases, and 11 bases lay in between. The CDR3 reads CASSLAGGSDQPQHF. For the CDR3, the DNA is TGTGCCAGCAGCTTAGCTGGGGGCAGCGATCAGCCCCAGCATTTT.

There are a few counts of this clone. The chain joins TRBV7-2 to TRBJ2-5; 10 nucleotides align to TRBD2. CDR1 and CDR2 (germline): SGHTA, FQGNSA. After removal of 5 bases from V and 6 bases from J, the junction contained 12 bases not matched to a gene. The CDR3 extends over 16 amino acids. The CDR3: CASSKAAGGPGKTQYF. CDR3 in DNA: TGTGCCAGCAGCAAAGCAGCGGGAGGGCCGGGAAAGACCCAGTACTTC.

J is TRBJ1-3 and V is TRBV19, with D possibly matching TRBD1 (5 bases). Trimming took 7 bases from V and 8 from J, leaving 21 bases between them. Germline V gene lookup returns CDR1 LNHDA and CDR2 SQIVND (reference sequence). CDR3 length: 15 amino acids. The DNA of the CDR3 is TGTGCCAGTACCATGGGGGGATTGGAGACGGACACCATATATTTT. Amino acids: CASTMGGLETDTIYF.

On this clone itself: Other DNA sequences of this sample code for an identical CDR3. The chain employs TRBV4-1 and TRBJ2-7; D is unresolved. Germline V gene data show CDR1 as MGHRA and CDR2 as YSYEKL. The CDR3 contains 15 residues. Deletions cut 0 bases from V and 0 bases from J, with 9 bases between. This chain's CDR3 is CASSQDRASSYEQYF. The DNA for the CDR3 is TGCGCCAGCAGCCAAGATCGCGCCAGCTCCTACGAGCAGTACTTC.

The chain joins TRBV10-3 to TRBJ1-5, with D hard to call. V lost 2 bases to trimming and J lost 4 bases, with 9 bases between them. The germline V gene has CDR1 ENHRY and CDR2 SYGVKD. The CDR3 length is 14 residues. In nucleotides, the CDR3 is TGTGCCATCAGTGAGAACGGCCCGAATCAGCCCCAGCATTTT. It yields the protein CAISENGPNQPQHF.

V is TRBV11-2 and J is TRBJ2-6; D is possibly TRBD1 (6 bases). V lost 5 bases and J 4 bases, leaving 9 bases between the germline ends. The germline V gene has CDR1 SGHAT and CDR2 FQNNGV. This CDR3 comprises 14 residues. Written as DNA, the CDR3 is TGTGCCAGCAGCCCAGGGGTGGGGGCCAACGTCCTGACTTTC. As protein: CASSPGVGANVLTF. The full variable domain, its missing parts supplied by reference TRBV11-2 and TRBJ2-6, is EAGVAQSPRYKIIEKRQSVAFWCNPISGHATLYWYQQILGQGPKLLIQFQNNGVVDDSQLPKDRFSAERLKGVDSTLKIQPAKLEDSAVYLCASSPGVGANVLTFGAGSRLTVL.

This clone was recorded a few times. The chain carries TRBV6-5 and TRBJ1-2, with 7 bases lining up with TRBD1. CDR3 length: 13 amino acids. From germline, CDR1 is MNHEY and CDR2 SVGAGI. V was pared by 11 bases and J by 3 bases, with 9 bases of the junction left unmatched. CDR3 sequence: CAVRGQGDYGYTF. The DNA of the CDR3 is TGTGCCGTAAGGGGGCAGGGCGACTATGGCTACACCTTC.

The V and J genes are TRBV10-1 and TRBJ2-7; the D gene is possibly TRBD2 (5 bases). Per germline, CDR1 WNHNN and CDR2 SYGVQD (reference sequence). Trimming pared 5 bases from V and 6 bases from J, leaving 11 bases between. This CDR3 is 12 amino acids long. CDR3 region: CASSTARGEQYF. For the CDR3, the DNA is TGCGCCAGCAGTACTGCCCGGGGCGAGCAGTACTTC.

V usage is TRBV27 and J usage is TRBJ1-1; the D gene is possibly TRBD1 (6 bases). Trimming cost V 5 bases and J 10 bases, with 17 bases left between them. The CDR3 length is 13 residues. Germline CDR1 reads MNHEY; CDR2 reads SMNVEV (reference sequence). CDR3 region: CASSPRQEHLAFF. Written as DNA, the CDR3 is TGTGCCAGCAGTCCCCGACAGGAACACTTAGCTTTCTTT.

V is TRBV6-5 and J is TRBJ2-3, with D possibly being TRBD2 (5 bases). The CDR3 runs 15 residues. The V gene lost 6 bases and the J gene lost 2 bases, with 15 bases spanning the gap. Per germline, CDR1 MNHEY and CDR2 SVGAGI. The CDR3 here is CASRPGLLYTDTQYF. CDR3 coding DNA: TGTGCCAGCAGACCCGGACTTTTATACACAGATACGCAGTATTTT.

The rearrangement links TRBV6-1 to TRBJ2-7; no firm D call. CDR1 MNHNS and CDR2 SASEGT come from the germline V gene. V dropped 2 bases and J dropped 5 bases, with 10 bases sitting between them. There are 13 residues in the CDR3. CDR3 bases: TGTGCCAGCAGTGAATCTGGGAAAGACGAGCAGTACTTC. This translates into CASSESGKDEQYF.

The chain carries TRBV19 and TRBJ1-2; D remains unclear. V gave up 3 bases and J gave up 0 bases, with 5 bases separating them. This CDR3 spans 13 amino acids. Germline loops: CDR1 LNHDA, CDR2 SQIVND (reference sequence). CDR3 amino acids: CASSIGANYGYTF. In DNA, the CDR3 is TGTGCCAGTAGTATTGGAGCTAACTATGGCTACACCTTC. Full variable domain (outside the CDR3, taken from reference TRBV19 and TRBJ1-2): DGGITQSPKYLFRKEGQNVTLSCEQNLNHDAMYWYRQDPGQGLRLIYYSQIVNDFQKGDIAEGYSVSREKKESFPLTVTSAQKNPTAFYLCASSIGANYGYTFGSGTRLTVV.

The gene calls are TRBV10-3 and TRBJ2-1, with 8 bases that match TRBD2. The CDR3 totals 14 residues. V lost 2 bases, J lost 9 bases, and 6 bases stayed unmatched. Per germline, CDR1 ENHRY and CDR2 SYGVKD. As DNA, the CDR3 is TGTGCCATCAGTGAGGGGACTAGGGTATCTGAGCAGTTCTTC. Translating it yields CAISEGTRVSEQFF.

The chain employs TRBV7-6 and TRBJ2-2; tentatively, D is TRBD1 (5 bases). The V end lost 5 bases, the J end lost 0 bases, and 13 bases lay between the germline ends. Germline V gene lookup returns CDR1 SGHVS and CDR2 FNYEAQ. The CDR3 runs to 16 residues. The CDR3 spells CASSPRTPANTGELFF. The CDR3 DNA sequence: TGTGCCAGCAGCCCAAGGACACCTGCGAACACCGGGGAGCTGTTTTTT. Full variable domain (missing parts from reference TRBV7-6 and TRBJ2-2): GAGVSQSPRYKVTKRGQDVALRCDPISGHVSLYWYRQALGQGPEFLTYFNYEAQQDKSGLPNDRFSAERPEGSISTLTIQRTEQRDSAMYRCASSPRTPANTGELFFGEGSRLTVL.

J is TRBJ2-3 and V is TRBV5-5; no clear D gene. The CDR3 has 14 residues. The V end was cut by 1 base, the J end by 3 bases, with 9 bases between. Germline V gene sequence: CDR1 SGHKS, CDR2 YYEKEE (reference sequence). The CDR3 DNA reads as TGTGCCAGCAGCTTGATCCCGATTACAGATACGCAGTATTTT. It translates to CASSLIPITDTQYF.

A word on this clone: Distinct nucleotide sequences in the sample also encode this CDR3. V usage is TRBV6-6 and J usage is TRBJ1-1; 8 bases fit TRBD1. Germline V gene sequence: CDR1 MNHNY, CDR2 SVGAGI (reference sequence). Losses at the gene ends were 2 bases for V and 1 base for J; bases not matched to a gene: 3. There are 15 residues in the CDR3. In DNA, the CDR3 is TGTGCCAGCAGTTACCCCGGGACAGGGAACACTGAAGCTTTCTTT. As protein: CASSYPGTGNTEAFF.

The chain has TRBV19 and TRBJ2-7, with a possible D match to TRBD1 (6 bases). V lost 3 bases to trimming and J lost 1 base, with 10 bases between them. This CDR3 contains 14 residues. CDR1 LNHDA and CDR2 SQIVND come from the germline V gene (reference sequence). The CDR3 spells CASSILGQSYEQYF. DNA for the CDR3: TGTGCCAGTAGTATTCTAGGACAGTCCTACGAGCAGTACTTC.

The V gene is TRBV20-1, the J gene TRBJ2-1, with unresolved D. The CDR3 spans 11 residues. Per the germline V gene, CDR1 is DFQATT and CDR2 is SNEGSKA (reference sequence). Trimming took off 6 bases at V and 8 bases at J, with 11 bases between the two ends. CDR3 region: CSASPGHEQFF. The CDR3 coding sequence is TGCAGTGCGTCGCCCGGACATGAGCAGTTCTTC.

This rearrangement joins TRBV5-1 to TRBJ1-4, with 7 bases matching TRBD1. The CDR3 runs 15 residues. Germline V lookup: CDR1 SGHRS, CDR2 YFSETQ. V was clipped by 0 bases and J by 8 bases; unmatched bases: 7. CDR3 protein: CASSLEGTVREKLFF. In DNA, the CDR3 is TGCGCCAGCAGCTTGGAGGGGACAGTCAGAGAAAAACTGTTTTTT.

The chain uses TRBV7-2 and TRBJ2-2; D call uncertain. V shed 5 bases and J shed 9 bases, with 13 bases lying between them. This CDR3 has 13 residues. Germline V gene data show CDR1 as SGHTA and CDR2 as FQGNSA. Here the CDR3 DNA reads TGTGCCAGCAGCCAACGTCGTGCGTGGGAGCTGTTTTTT. Encoded protein: CASSQRRAWELFF.

V usage is TRBV4-2 and J usage is TRBJ2-7, with TRBD2 matching over 7 bases. CDR3 length: 15 residues. Germline CDR1 reads LGHNA; CDR2 reads YNFKEQ. V shed 1 base, J shed 5 bases, and the junction held 8 bases outside the gene matches. The DNA of the CDR3 is TGTGCCAGCAGCCAAGGATGGGGAGGGCCCCACGAGCAGTACTTC. It codes for CASSQGWGGPHEQYF.

This clone was recorded only once. The chain has TRBV7-9 and TRBJ2-2, with D unresolved. V dropped 3 bases and J dropped 0 bases, with 14 bases sitting between them. Germline CDR1 and CDR2: SEHNR and FQNEAQ (reference sequence). This CDR3 is 17 amino acids long. CDR3 nucleotides: TGTGCCAGCAGCTTCCCGCTTCGGAAGCCGAACACCGGGGAGCTGTTTTTT. As protein: CASSFPLRKPNTGELFF.

The chain combines TRBV4-1 with TRBJ1-3; the D gene is possibly TRBD1 (5 bases). The length of the CDR3 is 16 residues. Germline assignment: CDR1 MGHRA and CDR2 YSYEKL. Trimming left V 2 bases short and J 7 bases short, with 18 bases between. The CDR3 DNA is TGCGCCAGCAGCCAACTTGTAGGGACCAAGGGGAACACCATATATTTT. Protein: CASSQLVGTKGNTIYF.

The gene calls are TRBV19 and TRBJ1-2, with D possibly being TRBD1 (5 bases). Trimming pared 7 bases from V and 4 bases from J, leaving 19 bases between. This CDR3 spans 15 amino acids. The germline gives CDR1 LNHDA, CDR2 SQIVND (reference sequence). The CDR3 reads CASTQSETVIYGYTF. DNA of the CDR3: TGTGCCAGTACCCAGTCCGAGACAGTGATCTATGGCTACACCTTC. Using reference TRBV19 and TRBJ1-2 for the parts outside the CDR3, the full variable domain is DGGITQSPKYLFRKEGQNVTLSCEQNLNHDAMYWYRQDPGQGLRLIYYSQIVNDFQKGDIAEGYSVSREKKESFPLTVTSAQKNPTAFYLCASTQSETVIYGYTFGSGTRLTVV.

This clone has only a few counts. This sequence joins TRBV20-1 and TRBJ1-2; D is uncertain. The CDR3 has 11 residues. The germline V gene has CDR1 DFQATT and CDR2 SNEGSKA (reference sequence). V was clipped by 3 bases and J by 6 bases, with 8 bases between them. CDR3 residues: CSASEANGYTF. The CDR3 nucleotides are TGCAGTGCTAGCGAGGCAAATGGCTACACCTTC.

This chain joins TRBV10-3 and TRBJ1-2; D not resolved. The CDR3 is 13 residues long. Trimming took 0 bases from V and 3 from J, leaving 5 bases between them. Germline lookup yields CDR1 ENHRY and CDR2 SYGVKD. The CDR3: CAISESADYGYTF. For the CDR3, the DNA is TGTGCCATCAGTGAGTCCGCAGACTATGGCTACACCTTC.

The chain recombines TRBV10-3 with TRBJ2-1, with a weak D call TRBD2 (6 bases). CDR1 and CDR2 from the germline V gene are ENHRY and SYGVKD. V lost 6 bases to trimming and J lost 7 bases, with 16 bases between them. The CDR3 totals 14 residues. The CDR3, as DNA: TGTGCCATCAGGGGACTCGGGGCCGATAATGAGCAGTTCTTC. Translation gives CAIRGLGADNEQFF.